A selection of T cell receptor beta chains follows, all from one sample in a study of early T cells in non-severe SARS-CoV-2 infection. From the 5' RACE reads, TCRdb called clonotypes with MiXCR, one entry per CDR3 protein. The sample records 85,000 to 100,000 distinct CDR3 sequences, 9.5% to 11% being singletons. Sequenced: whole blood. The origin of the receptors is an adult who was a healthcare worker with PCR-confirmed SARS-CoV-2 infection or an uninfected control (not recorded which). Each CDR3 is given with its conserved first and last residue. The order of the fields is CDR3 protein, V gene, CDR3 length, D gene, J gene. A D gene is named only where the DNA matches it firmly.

cdr3_aa: CASSTLTGQNTEAFF
v_call: TRBV5-1
cdr3_length: 15
d_call: TRBD1
j_call: TRBJ1-1

cdr3_aa: CASNPPGTVNYGYTF
v_call: TRBV28
cdr3_length: 15
d_call: TRBD1
j_call: TRBJ1-2

cdr3_aa: CSVELRGTNTGELFF
v_call: TRBV29-1
cdr3_length: 15
d_call: -
j_call: TRBJ2-2

cdr3_aa: CASSYSGGAGDTQYF
v_call: TRBV7-2
cdr3_length: 15
d_call: TRBD2
j_call: TRBJ2-3

cdr3_aa: CATSRGQGIITEAFF
v_call: TRBV15
cdr3_length: 15
d_call: TRBD1
j_call: TRBJ1-1

cdr3_aa: CASSFNEVGYEQYF
v_call: TRBV27
cdr3_length: 14
d_call: -
j_call: TRBJ2-7

cdr3_aa: CASSSQANTEAFF
v_call: TRBV18
cdr3_length: 13
d_call: -
j_call: TRBJ1-1

cdr3_aa: CASGLESFGELFF
v_call: TRBV12-5
cdr3_length: 13
d_call: -
j_call: TRBJ2-2

cdr3_aa: CASSYSGVSYEQYF
v_call: TRBV6-2/TRBV6-3
cdr3_length: 14
d_call: -
j_call: TRBJ2-7

cdr3_aa: CASSWGEGVKVLTF
v_call: TRBV5-5
cdr3_length: 14
d_call: -
j_call: TRBJ2-6

cdr3_aa: CASSPGQGGQPQHF
v_call: TRBV6-5
cdr3_length: 14
d_call: TRBD1
j_call: TRBJ1-5

cdr3_aa: CASSLSSLKAWGATEAFF
v_call: TRBV5-1
cdr3_length: 18
d_call: -
j_call: TRBJ1-1

cdr3_aa: CSARGGTGNYEQYF
v_call: TRBV20-1
cdr3_length: 14
d_call: TRBD1
j_call: TRBJ2-7

cdr3_aa: CASSKGQGAGEQYF
v_call: TRBV6-6
cdr3_length: 14
d_call: TRBD1
j_call: TRBJ2-7

cdr3_aa: CASSLAGLLQETQYF
v_call: TRBV5-1
cdr3_length: 15
d_call: -
j_call: TRBJ2-5

cdr3_aa: CASSLNRVATNEKLFF
v_call: TRBV7-9
cdr3_length: 16
d_call: -
j_call: TRBJ1-4

cdr3_aa: CASSFGTGSNTEAFF
v_call: TRBV27
cdr3_length: 15
d_call: -
j_call: TRBJ1-1

cdr3_aa: CASTLAGGAYNEQFF
v_call: TRBV6-5
cdr3_length: 15
d_call: TRBD2
j_call: TRBJ2-1

cdr3_aa: CASSLAGGSEQYF
v_call: TRBV7-6
cdr3_length: 13
d_call: -
j_call: TRBJ2-7

cdr3_aa: CASSYSISRPTNEKLFF
v_call: TRBV6-6
cdr3_length: 17
d_call: -
j_call: TRBJ1-4

cdr3_aa: CASSPSGRGRPYEQYF
v_call: TRBV3-1
cdr3_length: 16
d_call: -
j_call: TRBJ2-7

cdr3_aa: CASSLKFSGANVLTF
v_call: TRBV7-2
cdr3_length: 15
d_call: -
j_call: TRBJ2-6

cdr3_aa: CASSFSQGRNTEAFF
v_call: TRBV12-3/TRBV12-4
cdr3_length: 15
d_call: -
j_call: TRBJ1-1

cdr3_aa: CASSYGQGQNTEAFF
v_call: TRBV6-6
cdr3_length: 15
d_call: TRBD1
j_call: TRBJ1-1

cdr3_aa: CASSLMGSQPQHF
v_call: TRBV6-5
cdr3_length: 13
d_call: -
j_call: TRBJ1-5

cdr3_aa: CASTPDSGMPPGELFF
v_call: TRBV6-1
cdr3_length: 16
d_call: TRBD2
j_call: TRBJ2-2

cdr3_aa: CASSPFGADNYGYTF
v_call: TRBV7-2
cdr3_length: 15
d_call: -
j_call: TRBJ1-2

cdr3_aa: CSANRGRTYEQYF
v_call: TRBV20-1
cdr3_length: 13
d_call: TRBD1
j_call: TRBJ2-7

cdr3_aa: CSVGETGVPKTQYF
v_call: TRBV29-1
cdr3_length: 14
d_call: TRBD1
j_call: TRBJ2-5

cdr3_aa: CASSQSPLGDEQFF
v_call: TRBV3-1
cdr3_length: 14
d_call: -
j_call: TRBJ2-1

cdr3_aa: CASSLVTGGRGTEAFF
v_call: TRBV11-2
cdr3_length: 16
d_call: TRBD1
j_call: TRBJ1-1

cdr3_aa: CASSIQDLLGQPQHF
v_call: TRBV19
cdr3_length: 15
d_call: -
j_call: TRBJ1-5

cdr3_aa: CSARKPGALNTEAFF
v_call: TRBV20-1
cdr3_length: 15
d_call: -
j_call: TRBJ1-1

cdr3_aa: CASSLGTGSSTEAFF
v_call: TRBV7-6
cdr3_length: 15
d_call: TRBD1
j_call: TRBJ1-1

cdr3_aa: CASSQDAIEDGYNEQFF
v_call: TRBV4-1
cdr3_length: 17
d_call: -
j_call: TRBJ2-1